Listed here are 17 T cell receptor beta chains from one sample, sequenced in a study of blood T cell repertoires in COVID-19. Repertoires were generated with immunoSEQ multiplex PCR, while TCRdb's copy carries only in-frame clones and drops some. The repertoire consists of about 80,000 clones, with over 80% occurring once and the leading ten covering approximately 5.8%. The sequenced sample was peripheral blood. Every receptor here comes from a man between 60 and 70 years old with active or convalescent COVID-19.

The J gene is TRBJ1-2, the V gene TRBV7-2, with TRBD1 matching 8 bases. Germline CDR1 is SGHTA and CDR2 is FQGNSA. V trimming: 7 bases; J trimming: 5 bases; junction bases outside the gene matches: 9. CDR3 size: 14 residues. The DNA of the CDR3 is TGTGCCAGCAACAACCGACAGGGGTGGTATGGCTACACCTTC. It translates to CASNNRQGWYGYTF.

This clone has a handful of counts. The CDR3 loop reads CASRLTQNTEAFF. The CDR3 DNA is TGTGCCAGCAGGCTGACACAGAACACTGAAGCTTTCTTT. The V gene is TRBV2, the J gene TRBJ1-1; D gene unclear. CDR1 is SNHLY and CDR2 is FYNNEI in the germline V gene. The CDR3 has 13 amino acids. V shed 6 bases and J shed 1 base, with 9 bases lying between them.

This chain joins TRBV11-2 and TRBJ1-1, with unresolved D. Germline V gene sequence: CDR1 SGHAT, CDR2 FQNNGV. V was cut by 5 bases and J by 7 bases, with 14 bases left in between. This CDR3 region has 13 residues. CDR3 in amino acids: CASSPSLGGEAFF. CDR3 nucleotide sequence: TGTGCCAGCAGCCCGTCCTTGGGAGGTGAAGCTTTCTTT.

This clone was detected a few times. V is TRBV19 and J is TRBJ2-7, with 8 positions matching TRBD1. Trimming at V came to 10 bases and at J to 5 bases, leaving 10 bases not matched to a gene. This CDR3 has 13 amino acids. Germline loops: CDR1 LNHDA, CDR2 SQIVND (reference sequence). The chain's CDR3 is CATSGGLFDEQYF. The DNA for the CDR3 is TGTGCCACGTCAGGGGGCTTATTTGACGAGCAGTACTTC.

V and J are TRBV12-3 or TRBV12-4 and TRBJ2-3, with D possibly TRBD2 on 6 matching bases. The CDR3 contains 13 residues. Deletions cut 4 bases from V and 13 bases from J, with 18 bases between. CDR3 sequence (DNA): TGTGCCAGCAGTTCTTCTCCGGGACTCCCTGAGTATTTT. Translation: CASSSSPGLPEYF.

This clone appeared once. The V and J genes are TRBV6-5 and TRBJ1-2; 7 positions match TRBD1. This CDR3 is 14 amino acids long. Unmatched junction bases numbered 8, after V lost 6 bases and J lost 4 bases. Germline V CDR1 and CDR2: MNHEY, SVGAGI. CDR3 nucleotides: TGTGCCAGCAGCACGACAGGGAGTAGCTATGGCTACACCTTC. Encoded protein: CASSTTGSSYGYTF.

This chain links TRBV19 with TRBJ1-1; D uncertain. The CDR3 sequence is 16 residues long. V lost 2 bases to trimming and J lost 1 base, with 14 bases between them. The V gene's germline CDR1 is LNHDA and CDR2 SQIVND (reference sequence). The CDR3 DNA reads as TGTGCCAGTAGTATAACGGGGATCGGGCAGAACACTGAAGCTTTCTTT. Its translation is CASSITGIGQNTEAFF.

The CDR3 loop is CAITGGGVYEQYF. The DNA of the CDR3 is TGTGCCATCACCGGGGGGGGAGTCTACGAGCAGTACTTC. The V call is TRBV10-3, the J call TRBJ2-7, with TRBD2 identical over 8 bases. J gave up 3 bases and V 7 bases, and 5 bases lay outside the gene matches. The CDR3 loop spans 13 amino acids. Per germline, CDR1 ENHRY and CDR2 SYGVKD.

This clone was seen many times. The chain couples TRBV5-1 to TRBJ2-7, with 7 nucleotides matching TRBD1. Trimming at V came to 3 bases and at J to 4 bases, leaving 7 bases not matched to a gene. The CDR3 is made up of 14 amino acids. Germline CDR1 and CDR2: SGHRS and YFSETQ. For the CDR3, the DNA is TGCGCCAGCAGCTCCGGACAGGTACCTTACGAGCAGTACTTC. Translated, it gives CASSSGQVPYEQYF.

V is TRBV19 and J is TRBJ1-2, with 7 bases fitting TRBD1. Unmatched junction bases numbered 9, after V lost 5 bases and J lost 6 bases. This CDR3 spans 14 amino acids. Looked up from germline, CDR1 is LNHDA and CDR2 is SQIVND (reference sequence). In DNA, the CDR3 is TGTGCCAGTAGTTACAGGGGCCCTTCTCATGGCTACACCTTC. This encodes CASSYRGPSHGYTF.

This clone was picked up one time. The chain is built from TRBV3-1 (or the pseudogene TRBV3-2) and TRBJ1-1; no firm D call. Germline V CDR1 and CDR2: LGHDT, YNNKEL (reference sequence). This CDR3 spans 14 amino acids. Trimming took off 2 bases at V and 1 base at J, with 8 bases between the two ends. CDR3 nucleotides: TGTGCCAGCAGCCAACTGCTAGGGAACACTGAAGCTTTCTTT. Amino acid sequence: CASSQLLGNTEAFF.

V gene TRBV4-2 combines with J gene TRBJ1-1; no reliable D call. Germline CDR1 LGHNA, CDR2 YNFKEQ. The CDR3 is made up of 13 amino acids. V lost 4 bases, J lost 4 bases, and 10 bases lay in between. The CDR3 loop reads CASSLPEGTEAFF. DNA of the CDR3: TGTGCCAGCAGCCTACCGGAGGGCACTGAAGCTTTCTTT.

The V gene is TRBV13, the J gene TRBJ1-1; no clear D gene. The V end was cut by 0 bases, the J end by 0 bases, with 8 bases between. CDR3 length equals 15 residues. Germline V gene data show CDR1 as PRHDT and CDR2 as FYEKMQ (reference sequence). CDR3 in DNA: TGTGCCAGCAGCTTAGGCTACGGGATGAACACTGAAGCTTTCTTT. This sequence encodes CASSLGYGMNTEAFF.

The genes are TRBV5-1 and TRBJ2-2; D is ambiguous. The CDR3 is 14 residues long. Germline-derived CDR1 and CDR2 are SGHRS and YFSETQ. Trimming took off 0 bases at V and 6 bases at J, with 9 bases between the two ends. In DNA, the CDR3 is TGCGCCAGCAGCTTGGCGGGTGGCCCCGGGGAGCTGTTTTTT. It encodes CASSLAGGPGELFF. Full variable domain (remainder filled in from reference TRBV5-1 and TRBJ2-2): KAGVTQTPRYLIKTRGQQVTLSCSPISGHRSVSWYQQTPGQGLQFLFEYFSETQRNKGNFPGRFSGRQFSNSRSEMNVSTLELGDSALYLCASSLAGGPGELFFGEGSRLTVL.

The chain uses TRBV6-5 and TRBJ1-1, with 7 bases lining up with TRBD1. The CDR3 totals 12 residues. The germline V gene has CDR1 MNHEY and CDR2 SVGAGI. V shed 6 bases, J shed 4 bases, and the junction held 2 bases outside the gene matches. The CDR3 reads CASRQGTTEAFF. The DNA of the CDR3 is TGTGCCAGCAGACAGGGGACCACTGAAGCTTTCTTT.

Here the CDR3 reads CASSTQGSDTQYF. CDR3 sequence (DNA): TGTGCCAGCAGCACCCAGGGTTCAGATACGCAGTATTTT. J is TRBJ2-3 and V is TRBV7-2; D perhaps matches TRBD1 (5 bases). CDR3 length equals 13 residues. CDR1 is SGHTA, CDR2 FQGNSA, per germline. Trimming removed 5 bases from V and 4 bases from J, with 10 bases in between. The variable domain in full, completed from reference TRBV7-2 and TRBJ2-3, reads GAGVSQSPSNKVTEKGKDVELRCDPISGHTALYWYRQSLGQGLEFLIYFQGNSAPDKSGLPSDRFSAERTGGSVSTLTIQRTQQEDSAVYLCASSTQGSDTQYFGPGTRLTVL.

This rearrangement joins TRBV19 to TRBJ2-1; 10 bases are shared with TRBD2. The CDR3 sequence is 16 residues long. Unmatched junction bases numbered 7, after V lost 8 bases and J lost 0 bases. From germline, CDR1 is LNHDA and CDR2 SQIVND (reference sequence). The CDR3 DNA is TGTGCCAGTCGAGAAGCGGGGGGGAGCTCCTACAATGAGCAGTTCTTC. It translates to CASREAGGSSYNEQFF. The whole variable domain, remainder taken from reference TRBV19 and TRBJ2-1, is DGGITQSPKYLFRKEGQNVTLSCEQNLNHDAMYWYRQDPGQGLRLIYYSQIVNDFQKGDIAEGYSVSREKKESFPLTVTSAQKNPTAFYLCASREAGGSSYNEQFFGPGTRLTVL.